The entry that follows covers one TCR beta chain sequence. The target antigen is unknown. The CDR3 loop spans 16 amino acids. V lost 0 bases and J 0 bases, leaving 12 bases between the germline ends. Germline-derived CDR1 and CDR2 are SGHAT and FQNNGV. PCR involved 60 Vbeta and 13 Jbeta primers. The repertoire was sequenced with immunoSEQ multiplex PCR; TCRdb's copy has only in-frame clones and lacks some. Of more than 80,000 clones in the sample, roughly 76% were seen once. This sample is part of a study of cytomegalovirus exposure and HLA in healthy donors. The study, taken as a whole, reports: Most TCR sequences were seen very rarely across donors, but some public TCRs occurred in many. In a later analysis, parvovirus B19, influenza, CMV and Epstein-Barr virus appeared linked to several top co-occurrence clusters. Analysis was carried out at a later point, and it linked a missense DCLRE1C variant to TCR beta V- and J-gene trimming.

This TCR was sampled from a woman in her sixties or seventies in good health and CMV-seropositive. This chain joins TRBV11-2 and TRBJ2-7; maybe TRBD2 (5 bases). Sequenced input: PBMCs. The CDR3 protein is CASSLEGLGSSYEQYF. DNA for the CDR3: TGTGCCAGCAGCTTAGAAGGATTGGGGAGCTCCTACGAGCAGTACTTC.